One and the same sample provided the 31 T cell receptor beta chains below, sequenced in a study of neurological immune-mediated disorders. TCRdb itself ran the 5' RACE reads through MiXCR, one entry per CDR3 protein. The sample lists approximately 85,000 distinct CDR3 sequences; about 13% were seen once. The time point is: longitudinal time-point 2. Sequenced: PBMCs. Every receptor here comes from a female donor with HTLV-1-associated myelopathy (HAM/TSP).

This clonotype was observed at least ten times. The rearrangement uses TRBV24-1 and TRBJ2-7; 7 bases line up with TRBD1. Per germline, CDR1 KGHDR and CDR2 SFDVKD. Unmatched junction bases numbered 9, after V lost 3 bases and J lost 2 bases. CDR3 length equals 16 residues. CDR3 DNA sequence: TGTGCCACCAGTGATATCCCACAGGGGCCCCCCTACGAGCAGTACTTC. Translated: CATSDIPQGPPYEQYF.

This clonotype was recorded at least ten times. This sequence joins TRBV27 and TRBJ2-5; D perhaps matches TRBD2 (5 bases). CDR3 length equals 15 residues. With 3 bases removed from V and 5 bases from J, the gap between germline ends came to 16 bases. CDR1 is MNHEY and CDR2 is SMNVEV in the germline V gene (reference sequence). DNA of the CDR3: TGTGCCAGCAGTTTGGAAGCGGCCAGCCGGGAGACCCAGTACTTC. It codes for CASSLEAASRETQYF.

Many counts were recorded for this clonotype. The chain couples TRBV12-3 or TRBV12-4 to TRBJ2-6; possible D gene TRBD1, 5 bases. V lost 0 bases to trimming and J lost 1 base, with 16 bases between them. CDR3 length: 19 residues. The CDR3 DNA sequence: TGTGCCAGCAGTTTAGCGGAGTTCACAGGAGCTTCTGGGGCCAACGTCCTGACTTTC. Its protein is CASSLAEFTGASGANVLTF.

In its sample, this clonotype was seen many times. The V and J genes are TRBV5-1 and TRBJ2-7, with D perhaps TRBD1 (6 bases). CDR3 length equals 15 residues. Trimming pared 0 bases from V and 1 base from J, leaving 11 bases between. From germline, CDR1 is SGHRS and CDR2 YFSETQ. CDR3 DNA sequence: TGCGCCAGCAGCTTGGGGGGGCCGCTTTCCTACGAGCAGTACTTC. Protein: CASSLGGPLSYEQYF.

This clonotype showed up many times. The gene calls are TRBV7-3 and TRBJ2-7; D not resolved. The CDR3 loop spans 13 amino acids. Germline CDR1 SGHTA, CDR2 FQGTGA. The V and J ends lost 3 bases and 3 bases respectively, with 9 bases between them. The DNA of the CDR3 is TGTGCCAGCAGCTTGGGCACGGGCTACGAGCAGTACTTC. Translated: CASSLGTGYEQYF.

Comment on this clonotype: A much larger clone lies one base from this, so it may be a read error. The chain is built from TRBV5-8 and TRBJ2-5; 9 bases map to TRBD1. V lost 4 bases, J lost 7 bases, and 11 bases stayed unmatched. The CDR3 sequence is 15 residues long. Germline CDR1 and CDR2: SGHTS and YDEGEE. DNA for the CDR3: TGTGCCAGCAGCCCCGACAGGGGGAACGGGGGGACCCAGTACTTC. As protein: CASSPDRGNGGTQYF.

This clonotype was found many times. V usage is TRBV4-1 and J usage is TRBJ1-3; D remains unclear. V lost 1 base and J 0 bases, leaving 4 bases between the germline ends. This CDR3 region has 14 residues. CDR1 and CDR2 (germline): MGHRA, YSYEKL. CDR3 DNA: TGCGCCAGCAGCCAAGGAGACTCTGGAAACACCATATATTTT. This translates into CASSQGDSGNTIYF.

This clonotype has ten or more counts. The chain uses TRBV27 and TRBJ2-7; maybe TRBD1 (6 bases). V lost 3 bases to trimming and J lost 0 bases, with 18 bases between them. Germline CDR1 reads MNHEY; CDR2 reads SMNVEV (reference sequence). This CDR3 comprises 17 residues. Written as DNA, the CDR3 is TGTGCCAGCAGTTTGGCAGGAGCCTGGGACAACTCCTACGAGCAGTACTTC. Residues: CASSLAGAWDNSYEQYF.

This clonotype appeared many times. The CDR3 loop is CASSGTGTGDVSPLHF. As DNA, the CDR3 is TGTGCCAGCAGTGGCACCGGGACAGGGGACGTTTCACCCCTCCACTTT. V gene TRBV28 combines with J gene TRBJ1-6, with 10 bases lining up with TRBD1. The CDR3 sequence is 16 residues long. V was clipped by 5 bases and J by 9 bases; unmatched bases: 10. The germline V gene has CDR1 MDHEN and CDR2 SYDVKM. Full variable domain (missing parts from reference TRBV28 and TRBJ1-6): DVKVTQSSRYLVKRTGEKVFLECVQDMDHENMFWYRQDPGLGLRLIYFSYDVKMKEKGDIPEGYSVSREKKERFSLILESASTNQTSMYLCASSGTGTGDVSPLHFGNGTRLTVT.

In regard to this clonotype: An end of the junction differs from the germline gene, which may be a read error. This chain uses TRBV15 with TRBJ2-5; the D gene is possibly TRBD2 (7 bases). The CDR3 has 15 amino acids. Germline CDR1 LNHNV, CDR2 YYDKDF (reference sequence). CDR3 in DNA: TGTGCTACCAGCAGCTTGTGGGGGGGCCTTGAGACCCAGTACTTC. Residues: CATSSLWGGLETQYF.

V is TRBV6-2 or TRBV6-3 and J is TRBJ2-2, with D uncertain. V was pared by 0 bases and J by 4 bases, with 12 bases between. The CDR3 sequence is 16 residues long. Looked up from germline, CDR1 is MNHEY and CDR2 is SVGEGT. The CDR3, as DNA: TGTGCCAGCAGTTACTCGTTCTCTACTTTCACCGGGGAGCTGTTTTTT. It is translated as CASSYSFSTFTGELFF.

This clonotype was seen repeatedly, ten times or more. This chain connects TRBV5-1 to TRBJ2-7, with TRBD2 matching 16 bases. V lost 1 base and J lost 2; bases outside the gene matches: 9. From germline, CDR1 is SGHRS and CDR2 YFSETQ. The CDR3 runs 19 residues. The CDR3 spells CASSLPSSGTSGGAYEQYF. The DNA for the CDR3 is TGCGCCAGCAGCTTGCCCTCCTCCGGGACTAGCGGGGGGGCCTACGAGCAGTACTTC.

The sample holds many counts of this clonotype. The chain is built from TRBV7-8 and TRBJ2-7, with TRBD1 matching 7 bases. CDR3 length: 15 residues. The V and J ends lost 6 bases and 5 bases, in that order; junction bases with no gene match: 13. Germline V lookup: CDR1 SGHVS, CDR2 FQNEAQ. CDR3 in amino acids: CASSFQRDSLHEQYF. DNA of the CDR3: TGTGCCAGCAGTTTCCAGAGGGACAGTCTCCACGAGCAGTACTTC.

This clonotype was seen many times. The chain has TRBV4-1 and TRBJ2-6; D is uncertain. Per the germline V gene, CDR1 is MGHRA and CDR2 is YSYEKL. The CDR3 length is 16 residues. Trimming shortened V by 2 bases and J by 4 bases, and 12 bases separated the two germline ends. CDR3: CASSQSGVSGANVLTF. The DNA for the CDR3 is TGCGCCAGCAGCCAAAGTGGGGTCTCCGGGGCCAACGTCCTGACTTTC.

In its sample, this clonotype was seen many times. The V gene is TRBV12-3 or TRBV12-4, the J gene TRBJ1-2; D unclear. The V end lost 10 bases, the J end lost 0 bases, and 9 bases lay between the germline ends. This CDR3 is 12 amino acids long. Here the CDR3 reads CAIRDANYGYTF. For the CDR3, the DNA is TGTGCCATAAGGGATGCTAACTATGGCTACACCTTC.

This clonotype was found many times. The V and J genes are TRBV5-1 and TRBJ2-2, with 7 bases lining up with TRBD2. The V and J ends lost 1 base and 2 bases, in that order; junction bases with no gene match: 5. Germline V gene sequence: CDR1 SGHRS, CDR2 YFSETQ. There are 16 residues in the CDR3. CDR3 protein: CASSLSTSANTGELFF. In DNA form, the CDR3 reads TGCGCCAGCAGCTTGTCTACTAGCGCAAACACCGGGGAGCTGTTTTTT.

This clonotype was recorded at least ten times. The gene calls are TRBV18 and TRBJ2-3; D perhaps matches TRBD1 (5 bases). Between the trimmed V and J ends, which lost 8 bases and 3 bases, there was a span of 12 bases. Germline loops: CDR1 KGHSH, CDR2 LQKENI. This CDR3 is built from 13 residues. CDR3 sequence reads: CASQGQGTDTQYF. The DNA of the CDR3 is TGTGCCAGCCAAGGGCAGGGAACAGATACGCAGTATTTT.

The chain links TRBV7-2 to TRBJ2-2; D not resolved. Germline V gene sequence: CDR1 SGHTA, CDR2 FQGNSA. The V end was cut by 1 base, the J end by 4 bases, with 7 bases between. CDR3 length equals 14 residues. This CDR3 reads CASSLDYGTGELFF. The DNA of the CDR3 is TGTGCCAGCAGCTTAGATTACGGCACCGGGGAGCTGTTTTTT.

This clonotype was picked up many times. The rearrangement uses TRBV5-5 and TRBJ1-2; D is unresolved. There are 12 residues in the CDR3. The germline V and J ends were trimmed by 0 bases and 7 bases, with 7 bases remaining between them. Per germline, CDR1 SGHKS and CDR2 YYEKEE (reference sequence). The CDR3 protein is CASSLAAGGYTF. In nucleotides, the CDR3 is TGTGCCAGCAGCTTGGCCGCGGGTGGCTACACCTTC.

In its sample, this clonotype was seen many times. V and J are TRBV7-8 and TRBJ1-4, with TRBD1 as a possible D gene (6 bases). The CDR3 loop spans 15 amino acids. Per germline, CDR1 SGHVS and CDR2 FQNEAQ. The V end was cut by 5 bases, the J end by 3 bases, with 13 bases between. The CDR3 DNA sequence: TGTGCCAGCAGCGTACAGGGAGCGTCTAATGAAAAACTGTTTTTT. Protein product: CASSVQGASNEKLFF.

This clonotype was detected ten times or more. The V gene is TRBV5-6, the J gene TRBJ2-3, with TRBD2 matching over 9 bases. This CDR3 has 17 residues. Germline values: CDR1 SGHDT, CDR2 YYEEEE. V was clipped by 0 bases and J by 2 bases; unmatched bases: 7. CDR3 sequence (DNA): TGTGCCAGCAGCTTGGAAGGCGGGGGGGTTTACACAGATACGCAGTATTTT. Its protein product is CASSLEGGGVYTDTQYF.

The rearrangement uses TRBV20-1 and TRBJ2-1, with 15 bases lining up with TRBD2. J was trimmed by 5 bases and V by 3 bases; bases with no gene match: 11. Germline V gives CDR1 DFQATT, CDR2 SNEGSKA (reference sequence). The CDR3 covers 18 residues. The CDR3 loop is CSARVPGLAGGLHNEQFF. The CDR3 bases are TGCAGTGCTAGGGTTCCGGGACTAGCGGGGGGCCTACACAATGAGCAGTTCTTC.

This clonotype ranks as medium-sized. The chain joins TRBV5-1 to TRBJ2-3; no clear D gene. Trimming left V 1 base short and J 0 bases short, with 6 bases between. The germline CDR1 and CDR2 sequences are SGHRS and YFSETQ. The CDR3 runs 14 residues. CDR3 DNA sequence: TGCGCCAGCAGCTTGAGGCAGAGCACAGATACGCAGTATTTT. Amino acid sequence: CASSLRQSTDTQYF. Looking up the rest from reference TRBV5-1 and TRBJ2-3 gives the full variable domain: KAGVTQTPRYLIKTRGQQVTLSCSPISGHRSVSWYQQTPGQGLQFLFEYFSETQRNKGNFPGRFSGRQFSNSRSEMNVSTLELGDSALYLCASSLRQSTDTQYFGPGTRLTVL.

There are many counts of this clonotype. J is TRBJ2-7 and V is TRBV28; 11 bases line up with TRBD1. The ends lost 6 bases at V and 7 bases at J; junction bases unmatched: 11. In germline, CDR1 is MDHEN, CDR2 SYDVKM. This CDR3 has 15 residues. The DNA of the CDR3 is TGTGCCAGCAGCTCACCGGGACAGGGGGTAGGTGAGCAGTACTTC. This sequence encodes CASSSPGQGVGEQYF.

This clonotype was seen at least ten times. The chain uses TRBV20-1 and TRBJ1-5, with D tentatively TRBD1 (6 bases). The CDR3 consists of 17 residues. V was shortened by 4 bases and J by 2 bases, with 21 bases between the two germline ends. Germline V gives CDR1 DFQATT, CDR2 SNEGSKA (reference sequence). CDR3 bases: TGCAGTGCTATTAGCCCGGGCGGGGGCACGGGCAATCAGCCCCAGCATTTT. The encoded protein is CSAISPGGGTGNQPQHF.

Of note for this clonotype: This may come from a read error, since a much larger clone is one base off. This rearrangement joins TRBV7-2 to TRBJ1-1; D not resolved. The germline V gene has CDR1 SGHTA and CDR2 FQGNSA. The CDR3 length is 15 residues. CDR3 DNA sequence: TGTGTCAGCAGCTTAGGCGCCGGGATGAACACTGAAGCTTTCTTT. Protein product: CVSSLGAGMNTEAFF.

This clonotype showed up many times. V usage is TRBV29-1 and J usage is TRBJ2-1, with TRBD2 matching 9 bases. There are 14 residues in the CDR3. The germline V gene encodes CDR1 SQVTM and CDR2 ANQGSEA. J gave up 6 bases and V 1 base, and 4 bases lay outside the gene matches. CDR3 loop: CSVEGAGGGNEQFF. The CDR3 DNA is TGCAGCGTTGAAGGGGCGGGGGGGGGCAATGAGCAGTTCTTC.

This clonotype has a count of ten or more. The J gene is TRBJ2-1, the V gene TRBV5-1, with 9 bases matching TRBD2. Trimming took 3 bases from V and 8 from J; bases not matched to a gene: 9. From germline, CDR1 is SGHRS and CDR2 YFSETQ. The CDR3 length is 15 residues. The chain's CDR3 is CASSSPGLAGDEQFF. The DNA for the CDR3 is TGCGCCAGCAGCTCCCCGGGACTAGCAGGAGATGAGCAGTTCTTC.

This clonotype appeared many times. The rearrangement links TRBV18 to TRBJ2-7, with D perhaps TRBD2 (6 bases). Trimming stripped 5 bases from V and 4 bases from J, with 15 bases between. Germline CDR1 KGHSH, CDR2 LQKENI. The CDR3 sequence is 14 residues long. The CDR3 spells CASSFPGLSYEQYF. CDR3 DNA sequence: TGTGCCAGCTCATTTCCGGGACTGTCGTACGAGCAGTACTTC.

This clonotype was seen at least ten times. This sequence joins TRBV28 and TRBJ1-5; the match to TRBD1 covers 8 bases. CDR3 size: 15 residues. Germline V lookup: CDR1 MDHEN, CDR2 SYDVKM. With 5 bases clipped from V and 4 bases from J, the junction kept 7 bases outside the gene matches. CDR3 amino acids: CASSPRTGRNQPQHF. CDR3 DNA sequence: TGTGCCAGCAGTCCGCGGACAGGGAGGAATCAGCCCCAGCATTTT.

This clonotype was picked up many times. The rearrangement links TRBV9 to TRBJ2-3; TRBD1 aligns across 7 bases. V dropped 0 bases and J dropped 2; count of bases not matched to a gene: 6. Germline CDR1 is SGDLS and CDR2 is YYNGEE. The CDR3 has 16 amino acids. DNA for the CDR3: TGTGCCAGCAGCGTAGGAGGGGGACAGCTCACAGATACGCAGTATTTT. Amino acids: CASSVGGGQLTDTQYF.